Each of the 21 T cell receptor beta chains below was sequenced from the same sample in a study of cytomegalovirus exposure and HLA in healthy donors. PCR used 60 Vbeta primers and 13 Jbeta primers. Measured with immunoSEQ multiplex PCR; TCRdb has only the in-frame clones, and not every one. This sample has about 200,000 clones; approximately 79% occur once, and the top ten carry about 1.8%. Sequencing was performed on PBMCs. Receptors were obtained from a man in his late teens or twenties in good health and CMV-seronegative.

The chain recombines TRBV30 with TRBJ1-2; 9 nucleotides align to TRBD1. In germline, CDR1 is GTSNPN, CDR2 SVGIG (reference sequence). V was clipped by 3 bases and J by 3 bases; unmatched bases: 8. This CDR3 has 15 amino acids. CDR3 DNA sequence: TGTGCCTGGAGCGAAACCGACAGGGGGGACTATGGCTACACCTTC. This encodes CAWSETDRGDYGYTF.

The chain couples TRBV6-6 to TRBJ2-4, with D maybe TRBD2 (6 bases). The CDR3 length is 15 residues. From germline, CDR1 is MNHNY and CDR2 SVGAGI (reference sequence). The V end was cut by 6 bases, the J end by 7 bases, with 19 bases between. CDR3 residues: CASSLLGGARNIQYF. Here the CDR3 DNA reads TGTGCCAGCAGCCTGCTGGGCGGGGCGAGGAACATTCAGTACTTC.

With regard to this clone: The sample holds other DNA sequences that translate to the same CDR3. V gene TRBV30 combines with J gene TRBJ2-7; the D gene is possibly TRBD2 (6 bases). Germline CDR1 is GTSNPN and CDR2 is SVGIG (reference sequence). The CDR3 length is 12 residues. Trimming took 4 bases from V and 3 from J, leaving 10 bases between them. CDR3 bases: TGTGCCTGGAACGGGGGAGGCTACGAGCAGTACTTC. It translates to CAWNGGGYEQYF.

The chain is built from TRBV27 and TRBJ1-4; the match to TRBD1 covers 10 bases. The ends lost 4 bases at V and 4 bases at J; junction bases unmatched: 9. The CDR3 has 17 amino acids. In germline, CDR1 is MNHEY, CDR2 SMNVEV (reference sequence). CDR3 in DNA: TGTGCCAGCAGTTCTAGGACAGGGGGGACGGTTAATGAAAAACTGTTTTTT. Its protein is CASSSRTGGTVNEKLFF.

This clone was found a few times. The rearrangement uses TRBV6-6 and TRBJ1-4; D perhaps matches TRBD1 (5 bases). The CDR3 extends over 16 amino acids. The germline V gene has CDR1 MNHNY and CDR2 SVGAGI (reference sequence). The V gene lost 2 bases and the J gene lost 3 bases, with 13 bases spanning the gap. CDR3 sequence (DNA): TGTGCCAGCAGTTACCCGGGGGGGAGGGCTAATGAAAAACTGTTTTTT. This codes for CASSYPGGRANEKLFF.

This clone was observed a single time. The CDR3, as DNA: TGTGCCAGCAGTATCACAGGGGCTAATCAGCCCCAGCATTTT. This codes for CASSITGANQPQHF. J is TRBJ1-5 and V is TRBV6-1; 7 bases are a match to TRBD1. The CDR3 covers 14 residues. Germline V lookup: CDR1 MNHNS, CDR2 SASEGT. Trimming removed 5 bases from V and 4 bases from J; junction bases left unmatched: 5.

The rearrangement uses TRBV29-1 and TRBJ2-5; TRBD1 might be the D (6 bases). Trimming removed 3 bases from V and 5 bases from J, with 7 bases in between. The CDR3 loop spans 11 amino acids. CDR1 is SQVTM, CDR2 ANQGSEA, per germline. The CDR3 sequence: CSVDQGETQYF. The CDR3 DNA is TGCAGCGTTGATCAGGGGGAGACCCAGTACTTC.

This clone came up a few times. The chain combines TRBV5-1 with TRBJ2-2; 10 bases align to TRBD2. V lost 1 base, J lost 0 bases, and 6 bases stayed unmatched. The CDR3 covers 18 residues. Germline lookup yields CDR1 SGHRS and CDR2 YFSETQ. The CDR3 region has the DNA TGCGCCAGCAGCTTGAGGCTAGCGGGGGAGGCGAACACCGGGGAGCTGTTTTTT. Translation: CASSLRLAGEANTGELFF. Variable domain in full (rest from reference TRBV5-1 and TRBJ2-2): KAGVTQTPRYLIKTRGQQVTLSCSPISGHRSVSWYQQTPGQGLQFLFEYFSETQRNKGNFPGRFSGRQFSNSRSEMNVSTLELGDSALYLCASSLRLAGEANTGELFFGEGSRLTVL.

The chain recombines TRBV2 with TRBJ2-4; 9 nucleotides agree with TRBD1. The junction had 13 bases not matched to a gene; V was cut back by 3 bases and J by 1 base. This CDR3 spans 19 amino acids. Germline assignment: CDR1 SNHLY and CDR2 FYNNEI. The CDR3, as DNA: TGTGCCAGCAGTGAGCCGGGACAGGGTGTCATAGGGGCCAAAAACATTCAGTACTTC. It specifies CASSEPGQGVIGAKNIQYF.

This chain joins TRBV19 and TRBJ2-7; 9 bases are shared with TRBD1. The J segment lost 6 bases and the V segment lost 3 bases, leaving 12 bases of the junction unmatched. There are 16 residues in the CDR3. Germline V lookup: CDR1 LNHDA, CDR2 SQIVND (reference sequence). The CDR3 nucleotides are TGTGCCAGTAGTATTCTGGCGGGGACAGGGTTGGGCGAGCAGTACTTC. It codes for CASSILAGTGLGEQYF.

The CDR3 sequence: CASSLTRRDSLSYEQYF. The CDR3, as DNA: TGTGCCAGCAGCCTAACCCGCCGGGACTCCCTCTCCTACGAGCAGTACTTC. The chain uses TRBV27 and TRBJ2-7; TRBD2 is a possible D gene (6 bases). V was shortened by 6 bases and J by 0 bases, with 21 bases between the two germline ends. Germline CDR1 MNHEY, CDR2 SMNVEV (reference sequence). This CDR3 spans 17 amino acids.

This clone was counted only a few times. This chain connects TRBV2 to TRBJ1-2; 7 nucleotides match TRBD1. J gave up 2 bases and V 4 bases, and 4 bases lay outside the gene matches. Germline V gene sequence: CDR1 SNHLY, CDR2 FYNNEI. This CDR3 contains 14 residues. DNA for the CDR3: TGTGCCAGCAGTGTGCAAGGGGGCAACTATGGCTACACCTTC. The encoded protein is CASSVQGGNYGYTF.

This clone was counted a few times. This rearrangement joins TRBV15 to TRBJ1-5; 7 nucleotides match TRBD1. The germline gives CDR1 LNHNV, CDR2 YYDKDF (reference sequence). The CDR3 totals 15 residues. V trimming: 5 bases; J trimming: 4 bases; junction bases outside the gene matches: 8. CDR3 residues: CATSGGQLLNQPQHF. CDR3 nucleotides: TGTGCCACCAGCGGGGGACAGCTTCTAAATCAGCCCCAGCATTTT.

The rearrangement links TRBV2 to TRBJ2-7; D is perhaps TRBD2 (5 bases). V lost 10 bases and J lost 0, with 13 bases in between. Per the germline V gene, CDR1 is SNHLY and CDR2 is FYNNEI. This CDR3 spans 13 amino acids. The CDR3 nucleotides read TGTGCCACTAAAGGACTTTTCTCCTACGAGCAGTACTTC. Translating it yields CATKGLFSYEQYF. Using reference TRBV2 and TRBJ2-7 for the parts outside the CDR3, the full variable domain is EPEVTQTPSHQVTQMGQEVILRCVPISNHLYFYWYRQILGQKVEFLVSFYNNEISEKSEIFDDQFSVERPDGSNFTLKIRSTKLEDSAMYFCATKGLFSYEQYFGPGTRLTVT.

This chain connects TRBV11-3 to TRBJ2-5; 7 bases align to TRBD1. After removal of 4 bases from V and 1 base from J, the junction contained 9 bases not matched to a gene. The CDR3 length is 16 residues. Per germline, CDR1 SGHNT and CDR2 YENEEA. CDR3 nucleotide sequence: TGTGCCAGCAGCTGGCCCTGGGACAGTTCCCAAGAGACCCAGTACTTC. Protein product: CASSWPWDSSQETQYF.

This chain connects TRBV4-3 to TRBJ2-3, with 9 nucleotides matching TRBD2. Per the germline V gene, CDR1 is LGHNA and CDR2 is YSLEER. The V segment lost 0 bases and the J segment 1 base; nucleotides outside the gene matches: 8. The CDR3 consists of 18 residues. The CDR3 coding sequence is TGCGCCAGCAGCCAAGATCTCTCGGCGGGGGGGGGCACAGATACGCAGTATTTT. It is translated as CASSQDLSAGGGTDTQYF.

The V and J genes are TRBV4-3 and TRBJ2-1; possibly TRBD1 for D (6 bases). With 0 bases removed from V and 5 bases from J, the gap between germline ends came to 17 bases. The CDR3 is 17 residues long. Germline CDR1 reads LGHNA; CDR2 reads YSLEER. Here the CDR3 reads CASSQDGAGVGNNEQFF. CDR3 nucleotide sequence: TGCGCCAGCAGCCAAGACGGTGCAGGGGTTGGGAACAATGAGCAGTTCTTC.

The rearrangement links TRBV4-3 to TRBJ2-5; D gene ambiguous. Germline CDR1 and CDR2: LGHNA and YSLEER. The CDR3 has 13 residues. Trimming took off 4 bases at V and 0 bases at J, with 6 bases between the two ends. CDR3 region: CASSPRNQETQYF. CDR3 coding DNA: TGCGCCAGCAGCCCGAGAAACCAAGAGACCCAGTACTTC.

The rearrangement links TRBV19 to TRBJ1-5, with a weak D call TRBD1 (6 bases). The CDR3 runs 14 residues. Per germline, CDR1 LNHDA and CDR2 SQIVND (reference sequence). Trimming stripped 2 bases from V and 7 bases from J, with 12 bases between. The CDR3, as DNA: TGTGCCAGTAGTATACCACAGGGCGGGCAGCCCCAGCATTTT. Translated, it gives CASSIPQGGQPQHF.

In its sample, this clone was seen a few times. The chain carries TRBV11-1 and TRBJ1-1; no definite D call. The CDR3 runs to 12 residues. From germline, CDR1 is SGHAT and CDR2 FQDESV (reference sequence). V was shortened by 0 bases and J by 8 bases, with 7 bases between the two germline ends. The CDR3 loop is CASSLAAVEAFF. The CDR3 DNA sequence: TGTGCCAGCAGCTTAGCGGCAGTCGAAGCTTTCTTT.

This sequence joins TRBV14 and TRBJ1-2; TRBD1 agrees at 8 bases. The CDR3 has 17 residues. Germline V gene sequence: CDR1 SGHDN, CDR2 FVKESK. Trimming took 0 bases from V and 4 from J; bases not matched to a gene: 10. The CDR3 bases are TGTGCCAGCAGCCAAGATACCCCCAGGGGGCTCCTCTATGGCTACACCTTC. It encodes CASSQDTPRGLLYGYTF.